The next 22 T cell receptor beta chains were all read from a single sample in a study of shared clonotypes between healthy human individuals. TCRdb's copy holds only in-frame clones and misses some; the assay was immunoSEQ multiplex PCR. Here the sample spans some 2,000,000 clones, roughly 96% being singletons. Sequencing was done on a sample of naive CD4+ T cells sorted from blood. Noted subset: CD45RA+ positively selected. Every receptor here comes from a man younger than 35 in good health.

CDR3 DNA sequence: TGTGCCAGCACAGCGGGGGGAACAAACACCGGGGAGCTGTTTTTT. Amino acids: CASTAGGTNTGELFF. The gene calls are TRBV11-2 and TRBJ2-2, with 9 bases that match TRBD2. The CDR3 runs 15 residues. V lost 7 bases and J lost 2; bases outside the gene matches: 5. Per the germline V gene, CDR1 is SGHAT and CDR2 is FQNNGV.

CDR3 sequence: CASSNQASNYGYTF. The CDR3 DNA is TGTGCCAGCAGTAACCAGGCCAGTAACTATGGCTACACCTTC. The V gene is TRBV28, the J gene TRBJ1-2; D not certain. V was shortened by 5 bases and J by 1 base, with 11 bases between the two germline ends. CDR3 size: 14 residues. Germline V gives CDR1 MDHEN, CDR2 SYDVKM.

The chain has TRBV28 and TRBJ2-7, with 9 bases identical to TRBD2. Germline lookup yields CDR1 MDHEN and CDR2 SYDVKM. With 5 bases clipped from V and 1 base from J, the junction kept 3 bases outside the gene matches. CDR3 length equals 14 residues. CDR3 nucleotide sequence: TGTGCCAGCAGTGCGGGGGGGCGATCCTACGAGCAGTACTTC. It translates to CASSAGGRSYEQYF.

The J gene is TRBJ2-1, the V gene TRBV5-4, with TRBD1 matching over 12 bases. Germline lookup yields CDR1 SGHNT and CDR2 YYREEE (reference sequence). V lost 3 bases, J lost 4 bases, and 2 bases stayed unmatched. This CDR3 has 15 amino acids. The CDR3 here is CASSWGQGAYNEQFF. The CDR3 DNA reads as TGTGCCAGCAGCTGGGGACAGGGGGCGTACAATGAGCAGTTCTTC.

V usage is TRBV18 and J usage is TRBJ1-4; D gene ambiguous. The CDR3 totals 16 residues. Germline V lookup: CDR1 KGHSH, CDR2 LQKENI. Trimming pared 3 bases from V and 4 bases from J, leaving 15 bases between. The CDR3: CASSPDQADLNEKLFF. CDR3 DNA sequence: TGTGCCAGCTCACCCGATCAAGCGGATCTTAATGAAAAACTGTTTTTT.

The CDR3 spells CASSLSVGNTDTQYF. CDR3 sequence (DNA): TGTGCCAGCAGTTTATCGGTCGGAAACACAGATACGCAGTATTTT. This chain links TRBV28 with TRBJ2-3; no clear D gene. Germline CDR1 MDHEN, CDR2 SYDVKM. Trimming left V 1 base short and J 2 bases short, with 10 bases between. CDR3 size: 15 residues.

The rearrangement uses TRBV7-2 and TRBJ2-1, with a weak D call TRBD2 (6 bases). In germline, CDR1 is SGHTA, CDR2 FQGNSA. Trimming cost V 2 bases and J 4 bases, with 15 bases left between them. The CDR3 contains 16 residues. The CDR3: CASSLKAGLVYNEQFF. For the CDR3, the DNA is TGTGCCAGCAGCTTAAAGGCGGGACTGGTATACAATGAGCAGTTCTTC.

This chain uses TRBV6-1 with TRBJ2-1; TRBD1 is a possible D gene (6 bases). With 10 bases removed from V and 9 bases from J, the gap between germline ends came to 19 bases. The CDR3 extends over 13 amino acids. Germline-derived CDR1 and CDR2 are MNHNS and SASEGT. In nucleotides, the CDR3 is TGTGCCATAACAGGGTTTCCCTATGGTGAGCAGTTCTTC. Translation gives CAITGFPYGEQFF.

This rearrangement joins TRBV5-6 to TRBJ1-2, with D perhaps TRBD1 (5 bases). The CDR3 spans 14 residues. The V gene lost 4 bases and the J gene lost 4 bases, with 14 bases spanning the gap. The germline V gene has CDR1 SGHDT and CDR2 YYEEEE. CDR3 sequence: CASSTFGGPYGYTF. CDR3 in DNA: TGTGCCAGCAGCACATTCGGGGGACCCTATGGCTACACCTTC.

The chain combines TRBV6-1 with TRBJ2-3, with a possible D match to TRBD2 (6 bases). The CDR3 runs to 15 residues. Germline V gene data show CDR1 as MNHNS and CDR2 as SASEGT. Trimming cost V 1 base and J 5 bases, with 13 bases left between them. The CDR3 reads CASSEGRGRVDTQYF. In DNA, the CDR3 is TGTGCCAGCAGTGAAGGGAGGGGCCGGGTAGATACGCAGTATTTT.

The chain uses TRBV10-3 and TRBJ2-2; D not certain. CDR1 is ENHRY and CDR2 is SYGVKD in the germline V gene. Trimming left V 3 bases short and J 7 bases short, with 12 bases between. The CDR3 has 14 amino acids. In DNA, the CDR3 is TGTGCCATCAGTGACGACCCCGCGATCGGGGAGCTGTTTTTT. This gives the protein CAISDDPAIGELFF.

This clone was detected only once. The CDR3 nucleotides read TGTGCCAGCGGGGCAGGGGGTTCAACAGATACGCAGTATTTT. It encodes CASGAGGSTDTQYF. The chain combines TRBV2 with TRBJ2-3; the match to TRBD1 covers 7 bases. The ends lost 8 bases at V and 3 bases at J; junction bases unmatched: 8. CDR1 SNHLY and CDR2 FYNNEI come from the germline V gene. CDR3 length equals 14 residues.

V is TRBV10-3 and J is TRBJ1-3; unclear D gene. Trimming took 8 bases from V and 4 from J, leaving 18 bases between them. Germline lookup yields CDR1 ENHRY and CDR2 SYGVKD. The CDR3 is made up of 15 amino acids. Here the CDR3 DNA reads TGTGCCATCCTTACCGACGGGATTTCGGGAAACACCATATATTTT. Translating gives CAILTDGISGNTIYF.

The J gene is TRBJ2-1, the V gene TRBV5-4; 13 nucleotides agree with TRBD2. This CDR3 spans 18 amino acids. Trimming removed 4 bases from V and 4 bases from J; junction bases left unmatched: 11. In germline, CDR1 is SGHNT, CDR2 YYREEE (reference sequence). The CDR3 DNA reads TGTGCCAGCAGCACGAGGACTAGCGGGAGAGGGGGATACAATGAGCAGTTCTTC. Protein: CASSTRTSGRGGYNEQFF.

The V gene is TRBV28, the J gene TRBJ1-3; D unclear. V was pared by 10 bases and J by 2 bases, with 9 bases between. This CDR3 has 12 amino acids. Germline V gene sequence: CDR1 MDHEN, CDR2 SYDVKM. CDR3 in DNA: TGTGCCACCCAAACCCCTGGAAACACCATATATTTT. This translates into CATQTPGNTIYF.

Concerning this clone: The same CDR3 also results from other DNA sequences found in this sample. The gene calls are TRBV11-2 and TRBJ2-1, with 14 positions matching TRBD2. Germline CDR1 reads SGHAT; CDR2 reads FQNNGV. The CDR3 runs 15 residues. J lost 7 bases, V lost 5 bases, and 4 bases had no gene match. The CDR3 DNA reads TGTGCCAGCAGCCCGGGGACTAGCGGGAGTAATGAGCAGTTCTTC. As protein: CASSPGTSGSNEQFF.

This chain joins TRBV6-5 and TRBJ2-7, with a possible D match to TRBD2 (6 bases). The CDR3 is 13 amino acids. Germline V gene lookup returns CDR1 MNHEY and CDR2 SVGAGI. The germline V and J ends were trimmed by 4 bases and 7 bases, with 14 bases remaining between them. The CDR3 region is CASSSRLDREQYF. The DNA for the CDR3 is TGTGCCAGCAGTTCCCGACTAGACCGAGAGCAGTACTTC.

The chain recombines TRBV18 with TRBJ1-1, with D perhaps matching TRBD1 (6 bases). Trimming took off 3 bases at V and 4 bases at J, with 15 bases between the two ends. This CDR3 region has 15 residues. Looked up from germline, CDR1 is KGHSH and CDR2 is LQKENI. Here the CDR3 DNA reads TGTGCCAGCTCACCGGAGGGGGAGGTAGGCACTGAAGCTTTCTTT. This gives the protein CASSPEGEVGTEAFF.

The chain joins TRBV25-1 to TRBJ2-5, with D uncertain. Trimming removed 1 base at V and 2 bases at J, with 11 bases between. The CDR3 runs to 15 residues. Germline lookup yields CDR1 MGHDK and CDR2 SYGVNS. The CDR3 nucleotides read TGTGCCAGCAGTGAATTTAGTGGGGTACAAGAGACCCAGTACTTC. The encoded protein is CASSEFSGVQETQYF.

The chain combines TRBV6-6 with TRBJ2-2; D might be TRBD2 (5 bases). The CDR3 has 13 residues. V lost 6 bases, J lost 7 bases, and 12 bases lay in between. The germline V gene encodes CDR1 MNHNY and CDR2 SVGAGI (reference sequence). In DNA, the CDR3 is TGTGCCAGCAGCCGAGAGGGAAACGGGGAGCTGTTTTTT. Its protein is CASSREGNGELFF.

With regard to this clone: The identical CDR3 is also encoded by other nucleotide sequences in the sample. The chain joins TRBV6-5 to TRBJ2-1; 7 bases fit TRBD1. V trimming: 7 bases; J trimming: 7 bases; junction bases outside the gene matches: 1. The CDR3 is 11 amino acids. Germline CDR1 MNHEY, CDR2 SVGAGI. In DNA form, the CDR3 reads TGTGCCAGCACCAGGGGGAATGAGCAGTTCTTC. Translating it yields CASTRGNEQFF.

This clone appeared a single time. This rearrangement joins TRBV7-3 to TRBJ2-5, with 13 bases aligning to TRBD2. Germline values: CDR1 SGHTA, CDR2 FQGTGA. This CDR3 contains 16 residues. The ends lost 2 bases at V and 3 bases at J; junction bases unmatched: 3. CDR3 coding DNA: TGTGCCAGCAGCTTAGTGGGACTAGCGGGAAAAGAGACCCAGTACTTC. Its translation: CASSLVGLAGKETQYF.